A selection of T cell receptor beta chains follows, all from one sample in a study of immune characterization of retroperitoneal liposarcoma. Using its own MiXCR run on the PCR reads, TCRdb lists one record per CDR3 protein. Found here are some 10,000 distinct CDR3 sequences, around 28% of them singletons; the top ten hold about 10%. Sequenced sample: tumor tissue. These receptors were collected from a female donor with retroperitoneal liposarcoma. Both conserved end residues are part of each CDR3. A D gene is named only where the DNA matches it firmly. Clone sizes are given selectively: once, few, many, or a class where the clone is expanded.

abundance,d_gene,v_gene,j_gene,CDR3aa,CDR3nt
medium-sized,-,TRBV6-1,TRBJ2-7,CASKDQALGPVEQYF,TGTGCCAGTAAAGACCAAGCCCTCGGACCGGTGGAGCAGTACTTC
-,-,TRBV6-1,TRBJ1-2,CASSETDTNYGYTF,TGTGCCAGCAGTGAGACAGACACTAACTATGGCTACACCTTC
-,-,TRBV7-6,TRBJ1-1,CASSYLGGNTEAFF,TGTGCCAGCAGTTACCTCGGGGGGAACACTGAAGCTTTCTTT
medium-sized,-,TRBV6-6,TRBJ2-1,CASSYGARLVGYEQFF,TGTGCCAGCAGTTACGGCGCAAGGCTAGTGGGCTACGAGCAGTTCTTC
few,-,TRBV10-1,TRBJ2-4,CASSDRSYNEQYF,TGCGCCAGCAGTGACAGGTCCTACAATGAGCAGTACTTC
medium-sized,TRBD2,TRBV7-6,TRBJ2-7,CASSLTRGKIETYNEQYF,TGTGCCAGCAGCTTGACGCGGGGGAAGATAGAGACCTACAATGAGCAGTACTTC
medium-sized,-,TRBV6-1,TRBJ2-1,CASTSATGHPWGYF,TGTGCCAGCACCTCTGCGACAGGCCACCCCTGGGGGTACTTC
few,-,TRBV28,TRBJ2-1,CASSSRRYEQFF,TGTGCCAGCAGTTCCAGAAGATACGAGCAGTTCTTC
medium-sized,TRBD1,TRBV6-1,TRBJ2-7,CASLGTGGGYEQYF,TGTGCCTCGCTCGGGACAGGGGGCGGGTACGAGCAGTACTTC
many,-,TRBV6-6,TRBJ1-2,CASSYRGRGDYGYTF,TGTGCCAGCAGTTACCGTGGCAGGGGAGACTATGGCTACACCTTC
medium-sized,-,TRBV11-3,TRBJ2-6,CASSPRGGASGANVLTF,TGTGCCAGCAGTCCCCGCGGCGGGGCGTCTGGGGCCAACGTCCTGACTTTC
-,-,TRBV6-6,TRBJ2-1,CASSYSGGTSYEQFF,TGTGCCAGCAGTTACTCTGGCGGGACTTCCTACGAGCAGTTCTTC
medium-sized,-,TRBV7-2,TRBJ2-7,CASSLIGVPYEQYF,TGTGCCAGCAGCTTGATAGGGGTACCGTACGAGCAGTACTTC
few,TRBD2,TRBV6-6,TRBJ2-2,CASSLGLAGGTGELFF,TGTGCCAGCAGTTTAGGACTAGCGGGTGGCACCGGGGAGCTGTTTTTT
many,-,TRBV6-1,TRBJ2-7,CASSEVGTSYEQYF,TGTGCCAGCAGTGAAGTGGGGACGTCCTACGAGCAGTACTTC
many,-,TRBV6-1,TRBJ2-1,CASRRAGVETQFF,TGTGCCAGCAGAAGAGCAGGGGTCGAGACCCAGTTCTTC
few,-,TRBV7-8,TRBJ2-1,CASSPGDKHYEQFF,TGTGCCAGCAGCCCAGGGGACAAGCACTACGAGCAGTTCTTC
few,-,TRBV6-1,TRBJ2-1,CASSPGIGYNEQFF,TGTGCCAGCAGTCCTGGGATCGGCTACAATGAGCAGTTCTTC
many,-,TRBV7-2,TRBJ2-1,CASSRTVYEQFF,TGTGCCAGCAGTCGGACGGTTTACGAGCAGTTCTTC
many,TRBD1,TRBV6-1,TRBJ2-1,CASGGWDRGTQFF,TGTGCCAGCGGGGGGTGGGACAGGGGTACCCAGTTCTTC
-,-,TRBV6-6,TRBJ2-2,CASSYSRGTGELFF,TGTGCCAGCAGTTACTCTCGGGGCACCGGGGAGCTGTTTTTT
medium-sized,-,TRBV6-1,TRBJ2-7,CASFAPAGSEQYF,TGTGCCAGCTTCGCACCCGCCGGCAGTGAGCAGTACTTC
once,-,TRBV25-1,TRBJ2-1,CASSDPRGAFKETQFF,TGTGCCAGCAGTGATCCTAGGGGGGCTTTCAAGGAGACCCAGTTCTTC
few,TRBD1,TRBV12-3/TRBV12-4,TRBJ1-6,CASNGQGGNSPLHF,TGTGCCAGCAACGGACAGGGAGGCAATTCACCCCTCCACTTT
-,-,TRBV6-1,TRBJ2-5,CASSRRWGQGETQYF,TGTGCCAGCAGTCGTCGGTGGGGCCAGGGGGAGACCCAGTACTTC
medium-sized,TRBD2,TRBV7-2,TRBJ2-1,CASSLSAGVTKNIQFF,TGTGCCAGCAGCTTGTCTGCGGGAGTTACCAAAAACATTCAGTTCTTC
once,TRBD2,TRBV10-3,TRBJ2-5,CAISELAGGPETQYF,TGTGCCATCAGTGAGCTAGCGGGAGGTCCAGAGACCCAGTACTTC
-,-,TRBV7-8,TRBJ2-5,CASSSIAGTQETQYF,TGTGCCAGCAGCTCTATAGCTGGGACCCAAGAGACCCAGTACTTC
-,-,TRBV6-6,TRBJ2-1,CASSYDAGFGEQFF,TGTGCCAGCAGTTACGACGCGGGGTTCGGGGAGCAGTTCTTC
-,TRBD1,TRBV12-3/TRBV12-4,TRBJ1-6,CASSRTGLNSPLHF,TGTGCCAGCAGTCGGACAGGATTAAATTCACCCCTCCACTTT
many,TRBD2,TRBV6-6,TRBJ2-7,CASSYSSGGAYEQYF,TGTGCCAGCAGTTACTCTAGCGGGGGGGCCTACGAGCAGTACTTC